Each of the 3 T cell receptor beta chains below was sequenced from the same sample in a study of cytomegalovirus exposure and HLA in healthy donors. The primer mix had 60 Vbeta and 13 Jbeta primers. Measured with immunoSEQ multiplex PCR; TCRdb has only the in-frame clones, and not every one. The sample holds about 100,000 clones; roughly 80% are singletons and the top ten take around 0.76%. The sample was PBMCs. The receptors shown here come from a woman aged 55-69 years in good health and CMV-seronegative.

The CDR3 spells CASSPLQPGGIHNEQFF. CDR3 coding DNA: TGTGCCAGCTCACCACTACAGCCGGGAGGAATACACAATGAGCAGTTCTTC. V is TRBV18 and J is TRBJ2-1; 7 nucleotides line up with TRBD2. V was pared by 1 base and J by 5 bases, with 11 bases of the junction left unmatched. Germline CDR1 reads KGHSH; CDR2 reads LQKENI. This CDR3 is built from 17 residues.

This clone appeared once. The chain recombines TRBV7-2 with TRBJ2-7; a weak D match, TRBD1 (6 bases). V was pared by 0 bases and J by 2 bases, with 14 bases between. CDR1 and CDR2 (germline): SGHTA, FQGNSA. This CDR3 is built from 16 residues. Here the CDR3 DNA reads TGTGCCAGCAGCTTAGCCCTTTACAGGGCCGCCTACGAGCAGTACTTC. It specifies CASSLALYRAAYEQYF. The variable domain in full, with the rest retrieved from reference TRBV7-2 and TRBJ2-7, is GAGVSQSPSNKVTEKGKDVELRCDPISGHTALYWYRQSLGQGLEFLIYFQGNSAPDKSGLPSDRFSAERTGGSVSTLTIQRTQQEDSAVYLCASSLALYRAAYEQYFGPGTRLTVT.

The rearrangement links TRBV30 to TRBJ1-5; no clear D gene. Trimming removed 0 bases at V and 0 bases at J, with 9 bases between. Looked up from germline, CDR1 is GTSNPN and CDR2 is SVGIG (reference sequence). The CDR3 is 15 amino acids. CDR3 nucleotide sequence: TGTGCCTGGAGTGTAGGAGGGTATAGCAATCAGCCCCAGCATTTT. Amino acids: CAWSVGGYSNQPQHF.